This TCR beta chain is from a study of T cells in narcolepsy (dated by TCRdb to the late 2010s). Notes on the research overall: Healthy control donors were enrolled in the study alongside patients who had narcolepsy type 1 or type 2 (NT1, NT2). To look for autoreactive T cells in narcolepsy patients that target self-antigens of hypocretin neurons (hypocretin, TRIB2), the study used TCR Vbeta sequencing to follow clonotypes in blood and CSF. Points the paper makes about the study in general: Plots that compared CSF and blood CD4+ T cell clonotypes from the same patient highlighted HCRT-specific and TRIB2-specific autoreactive clonotypes. Autoreactive clonotypes were reported to be detected serially in the blood of the same patients and of different patients, but not in the blood of healthy controls. Patients and controls had similar numbers of sequenced blood memory CD4+ clonotypes, with averages of approximately 41,000 in patients and 30,000 to 35,000 in controls. Certain blood memory CD4+ repertoires from patients and controls had no sequences that matched autoreactive T cell clones.

To note about this clone: It lacks a known antigen. No base qualities exist here, and no much larger clone lies one base off it.

The germline V gene supplies CDR1 KGHSH and CDR2 LQKENI. The CDR3 numbers 14 residues from cysteine through phenylalanine. Just the 42-base CDR3 DNA is kept, in frame starting at base 1. V loses 3 bases, J loses 8 bases, and the germline ends lie 14 bases apart. For TCR Vbeta sequencing, memory CD4+ T cells were sorted ex vivo from the peripheral blood of narcolepsy patients and healthy controls. Libraries came from the immunoSEQ multiplex PCR assay. The source is immuneACCESS, and TCRdb retained only in-frame sequences with V and J called. Part of the clones is not carried over; for the studies checked, unresolved V genes explain less than half of this, and the remainder is unexplained. Present in this sample are just over 20,000 clones, approximately 90% of which were seen just once. The leading ten clones occupy under 1.3% of the sample.

The receptor was derived from a human donor with narcolepsy. The chain is assembled from TRBV18 and TRBJ2-1; TRBD2 is a weak D gene call, 5 bases matching. The specimen sequenced was CD45RA- memory CD4+ T cells from PBMCs. This sample's cell subset or site label indicates: memory T cells sorted ex vivo from peripheral blood. The encoded CDR3 is CASSPFVSGDEQFF. The base sequence is TGTGCCAGCTCACCGTTTGTCTCCGGGGATGAGCAGTTCTTC.